These T cell receptor beta chains were read from a single sample in a study of blood T cell repertoires in COVID-19. Profiled with immunoSEQ multiplex PCR; TCRdb holds only in-frame clones, not every one. The repertoire holds 150,000 or so clones, with over 75% as singletons. What was sequenced was peripheral blood. These receptor sequences come from a woman aged 60 to 75 with COVID-19, enrolled during active disease. Each CDR3 is given without its conserved first and last residue. Clone size is not always given. Where it is, it says once, few, many or a class for expanded clones.

TRBJ2-3	NA	TRBV19	ASSIGTGGTDTQY
TRBJ1-2	NA	TRBV10-3	AISLQGAGNGYT
TRBJ2-1	once	TRBV20-1	SASRSSGGALEQF
TRBJ2-1	NA	TRBV12-5	ASGLLLGYQMGGEQF
TRBJ2-3	NA	TRBV5-1	ASSPRGLAGAGTDTQY
TRBJ2-7	NA	TRBV18	ASSPSGRVGSYEQY
TRBJ1-1	NA	TRBV7-2	ASSLDTLNTEAF
TRBJ1-2	NA	TRBV19	ASSTGQGAVYGYT
TRBJ2-1	NA	TRBV7-9	ASTGQGDNEQF
TRBJ1-4	NA	TRBV21-1	ASSKSRLKLF
TRBJ2-7	NA	TRBV7-2	ASRPTGSSYEQY
TRBJ1-5	NA	TRBV21-1	ASSKVVGQGSASNQPQH
TRBJ2-3	NA	TRBV11-3	ASSLESGQGATDTQY
TRBJ1-1	NA	TRBV11-3	ASSLAAENTEAF
TRBJ1-2	once	TRBV24-1	ATSDSQGTGVRRYT
TRBJ1-5	NA	TRBV6-5	ASSLGQFNQPQH
TRBJ2-3	NA	TRBV19	ASSIERGRPDTQY
TRBJ2-5	NA	TRBV7-2	ASSPSGWGGGEQETQY
TRBJ2-5	NA	TRBV7-8	ASSLLGTAQETQY
TRBJ2-5	NA	TRBV7-8	ASSLVSGAETQY
TRBJ2-3	once	TRBV7-3	ASSSVLAGSTDTQY
TRBJ1-1	NA	TRBV28	ASTMGGATEAF
TRBJ2-6	NA	TRBV24-1	ATSDPERAGANVLT
TRBJ1-5	NA	TRBV28	ASRGRTGMNQPQH
TRBJ2-2	NA	TRBV11-3	ASSPRLSGELF
TRBJ1-2	NA	TRBV5-5	ASSLAGVNYGYT
TRBJ2-3	once	TRBV7-6	ASSPRQGDTDTQY
TRBJ2-3	NA	TRBV6-2/TRBV6-3	ASSRDSITQY
TRBJ2-3	NA	TRBV27	ASRLGGMQY